Presented here are 2 T cell receptor beta chains from one specimen sequenced in a study of T-cell memory formation after mild COVID-19. TCRdb reanalysed the 5' RACE reads using MiXCR and keeps one entry per CDR3 protein. This table has approximately 500,000 distinct CDR3 sequences, around a quarter appearing once. Sample: PBMCs or a T cell subset sorted from them (not recorded which). These receptors came from an adult woman who had mild COVID-19 (a few samples of this study predate the infection). Cell type and time point are not known.

This clonotype came up a few times. V usage is TRBV24-1 and J usage is TRBJ2-2; 10 nucleotides align to TRBD1. The germline V gene encodes CDR1 KGHDR and CDR2 SFDVKD. The CDR3 has 14 residues. J gave up 6 bases and V 5 bases, and 2 bases lay outside the gene matches. The CDR3 bases are TGTGCCACCAGTGGACAGGGGGCGTCCGGGGAGCTGTTTTTT. It is translated as CATSGQGASGELFF.

This clonotype has just a few counts. The gene calls are TRBV19 and TRBJ2-1; 11 nucleotides match TRBD2. Unmatched junction bases numbered 1, after V lost 5 bases and J lost 4 bases. Germline values: CDR1 LNHDA, CDR2 SQIVND (reference sequence). The CDR3 is 14 residues long. The CDR3 DNA is TGTGCCAGTAGTGCTAGCGGGGGGTACAATGAGCAGTTCTTC. Protein product: CASSASGGYNEQFF.